The entry that follows covers one T cell receptor beta chain sequence. The data belong to a study of blood T cell repertoires in COVID-19. The CDR3 has 14 amino acids. Germline CDR1 and CDR2: MGHDK and SYGVNS. V lost 5 bases and J lost 2; bases outside the gene matches: 5. Generated by immunoSEQ multiplex PCR, the TCRdb table keeps only in-frame clones and is missing some. The sample has 120,000 to 150,000 clones; about four fifths are singletons. This sequence was found in a woman older than 75 in a cohort sampled during active or convalescent COVID-19. Sequenced input: peripheral blood. The chain links TRBV25-1 to TRBJ1-2, with TRBD1 identical over 7 bases. The CDR3 region is CASSIGTENYGYTF. CDR3 nucleotides: TGTGCCAGCAGTATAGGGACAGAAAACTATGGCTACACCTTC.